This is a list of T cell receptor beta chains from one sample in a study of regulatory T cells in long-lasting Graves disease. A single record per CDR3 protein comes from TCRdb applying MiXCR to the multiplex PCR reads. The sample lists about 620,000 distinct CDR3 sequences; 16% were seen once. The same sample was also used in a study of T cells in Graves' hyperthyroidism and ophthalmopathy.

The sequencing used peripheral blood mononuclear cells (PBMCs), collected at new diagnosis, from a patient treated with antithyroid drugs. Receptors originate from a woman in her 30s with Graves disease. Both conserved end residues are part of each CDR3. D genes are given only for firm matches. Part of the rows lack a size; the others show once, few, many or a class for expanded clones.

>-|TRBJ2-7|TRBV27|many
CASSSRETYEQYF
TGTGCCAGCAGTTCTAGGGAGACCTACGAGCAGTACTTC
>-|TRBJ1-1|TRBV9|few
CASSVEGGQGNTEAFF
TGTGCCAGCAGCGTAGAGGGAGGACAAGGGAACACTGAAGCTTTCTTT
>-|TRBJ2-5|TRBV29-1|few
CSVVLPTYSGTPQETQYF
TGCAGCGTTGTGCTACCCACTTACTCCGGGACACCACAAGAGACCCAGTACTTC
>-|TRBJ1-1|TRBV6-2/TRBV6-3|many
CASSYSTPPAFF
TGTGCCAGCAGTTACTCGACCCCCCCCGCTTTCTTT
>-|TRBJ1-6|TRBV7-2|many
CASSLDSGPGTLHF
TGTGCCAGCAGCTTAGACTCGGGCCCCGGTACCCTCCACTTT
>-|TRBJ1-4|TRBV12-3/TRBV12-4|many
CASSPTTLGATNEKLFF
TGTGCCAGCAGTCCTACTACGCTTGGGGCAACTAATGAAAAACTGTTTTTT
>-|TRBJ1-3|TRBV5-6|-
CASSFIQGMGNTIYF
TGTGCCAGCAGCTTCATTCAGGGGATGGGAAACACCATATATTTT
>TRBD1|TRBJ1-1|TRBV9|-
CASSGGNRGLTEAFF
TGTGCCAGCAGCGGAGGGAACAGGGGGCTCACTGAAGCTTTCTTT
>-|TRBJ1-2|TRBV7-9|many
CASSSGDSSYGYTF
TGTGCCAGCAGCTCGGGCGACAGTTCCTATGGCTACACCTTC
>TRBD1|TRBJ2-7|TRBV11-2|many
CASSPGDRVAYEQYF
TGTGCCAGCAGCCCAGGGGACAGGGTTGCCTACGAGCAGTACTTC
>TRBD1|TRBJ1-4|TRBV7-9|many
CASRDPGQGARSNEKLFF
TGTGCCAGCAGGGATCCGGGACAGGGGGCGCGAAGTAATGAAAAACTGTTTTTT
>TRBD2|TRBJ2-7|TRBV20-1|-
CSALSGRAIYEQYF
TGCAGTGCTTTAAGCGGGAGGGCTATCTACGAGCAGTACTTC
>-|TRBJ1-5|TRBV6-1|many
CASSPVGSNQPQHF
TGTGCCAGCAGTCCCGTGGGAAGCAATCAGCCCCAGCATTTT
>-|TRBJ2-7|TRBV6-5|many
CASSYSIGRGSYEQYF
TGTGCCAGCAGTTACTCGATAGGGAGAGGGTCCTACGAGCAGTACTTC
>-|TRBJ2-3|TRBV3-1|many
CASSQASGYTDTQYF
TGTGCCAGCAGCCAAGCGTCAGGCTACACAGATACGCAGTATTTT
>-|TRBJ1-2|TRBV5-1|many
CASSLPGHGYTF
TGCGCCAGCAGCTTGCCAGGGCACGGCTACACCTTC
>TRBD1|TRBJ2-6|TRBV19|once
CASTRQGSAPSSGANVLTF
TGTGCCAGTACCCGACAGGGGAGTGCTCCGAGCTCTGGGGCCAACGTCCTGACTTTC
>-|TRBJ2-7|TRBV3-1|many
CASRLGHGGEQYF
TGTGCCAGCAGACTTGGACACGGGGGCGAGCAGTACTTC
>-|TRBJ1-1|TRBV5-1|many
CASSLEWENTEAFF
TGCGCCAGCAGCTTGGAGTGGGAGAACACTGAAGCTTTCTTT
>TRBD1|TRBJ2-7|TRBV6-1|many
CASSPGTAIYEQYF
TGTGCCAGCAGCCCCGGGACAGCCATTTACGAGCAGTACTTC
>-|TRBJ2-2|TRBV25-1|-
CASSELVYPGELFF
TGTGCCAGCAGTGAATTGGTATATCCCGGGGAGCTGTTTTTT
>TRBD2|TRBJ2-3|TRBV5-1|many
CASSLSGAGTDTQYF
TGCGCCAGCAGCTTGAGCGGGGCTGGCACAGATACGCAGTATTTT
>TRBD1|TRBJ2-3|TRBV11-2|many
CASSSTGETQYF
TGTGCCAGCAGCTCAACAGGGGAGACGCAGTATTTT
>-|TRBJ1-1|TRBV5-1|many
CASSFRAEYTMNTEAFF
TGCGCCAGCAGCTTCAGGGCCGAATACACAATGAACACTGAAGCTTTCTTT
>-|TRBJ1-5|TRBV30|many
CAWSADSHSNQPQHF
TGTGCCTGGAGTGCGGACAGCCATAGCAATCAGCCCCAGCATTTT
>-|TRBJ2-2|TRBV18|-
CASSPPGAREELFF
TGTGCCAGCTCACCACCGGGGGCCCGGGAGGAGCTGTTTTTT
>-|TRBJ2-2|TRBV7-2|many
CASSLVRRRNTGELFF
TGTGCCAGCAGCTTAGTCCGTCGACGGAACACCGGGGAGCTGTTTTTT
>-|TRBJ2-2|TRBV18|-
CASSPFPGANTGELFF
TGTGCCAGCTCACCGTTCCCAGGGGCGAACACCGGGGAGCTGTTTTTT
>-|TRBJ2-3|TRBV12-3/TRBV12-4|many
CASSLWAALDTQYF
TGTGCCAGCAGTTTATGGGCAGCCTTAGATACGCAGTATTTT
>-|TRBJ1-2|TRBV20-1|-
CSARTFGPYDYGYTF
TGCAGTGCTAGAACCTTTGGTCCGTACGACTATGGCTACACCTTC
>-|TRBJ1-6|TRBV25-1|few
CASSGPGHLSGSYNSPLHF
TGTGCCAGCAGTGGGCCGGGACATCTCTCTGGGTCCTATAATTCACCCCTCCACTTT
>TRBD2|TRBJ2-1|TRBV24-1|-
CATSDRGGSYNEQFF
TGTGCCACCAGTGATCGGGGGGGCTCTTACAATGAGCAGTTCTTC
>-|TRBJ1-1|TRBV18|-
CASSPPPYTEAFF
TGTGCCAGCTCACCGCCACCTTACACTGAAGCTTTCTTT
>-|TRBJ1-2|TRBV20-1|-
CSAPGGTLGYYGYTF
TGCAGTGCTCCCGGGGGGACTTTAGGCTACTATGGCTACACCTTC
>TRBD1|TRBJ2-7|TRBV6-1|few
CASSPRDRLRYEQYF
TGTGCCAGCAGCCCACGGGACAGGCTAAGGTACGAGCAGTACTTC
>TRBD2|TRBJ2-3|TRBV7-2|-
CASSLAWTSLDTQYF
TGTGCCAGCAGCTTAGCGTGGACTAGCCTGGATACGCAGTATTTT
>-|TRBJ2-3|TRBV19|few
CASREDAGPPDTQYF
TGTGCCAGTAGAGAAGACGCGGGACCCCCAGATACGCAGTATTTT
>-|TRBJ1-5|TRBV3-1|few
CASSPGKKHYYSNQPQHF
TGTGCCAGCAGCCCAGGGAAAAAACATTATTATAGCAATCAGCCCCAGCATTTT
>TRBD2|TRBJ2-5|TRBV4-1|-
CASSQPGLAAQETQYF
TGCGCCAGCAGCCAACCGGGACTAGCGGCCCAAGAGACCCAGTACTTC
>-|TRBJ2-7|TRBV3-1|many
CASSQASGSSYEQYF
TGTGCCAGCAGCCAAGCTTCGGGCAGCTCCTACGAGCAGTACTTC
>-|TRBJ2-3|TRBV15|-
CATSLDGRTDTQYF
TGTGCCACCAGCCTGGACGGCCGCACAGATACGCAGTATTTT
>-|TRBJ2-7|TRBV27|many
CASSTRDNSYEQYF
TGTGCCAGCAGTACCCGGGACAACTCCTACGAGCAGTACTTC
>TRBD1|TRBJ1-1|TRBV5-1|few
CASSPRTGINTEAFF
TGCGCCAGCAGCCCAAGGACAGGAATAAACACTGAAGCTTTCTTT
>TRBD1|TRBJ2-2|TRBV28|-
CASSFWDREAGELFF
TGTGCCAGCAGTTTTTGGGACAGGGAGGCCGGGGAGCTGTTTTTT
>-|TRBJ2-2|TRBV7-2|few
CASSLAAGFPFTGELFF
TGTGCCAGCAGCCTGGCGGCGGGGTTTCCGTTTACCGGGGAGCTGTTTTTT
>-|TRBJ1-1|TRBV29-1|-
CSVETRFGTEAFF
TGCAGCGTTGAAACCCGGTTTGGCACTGAAGCTTTCTTT
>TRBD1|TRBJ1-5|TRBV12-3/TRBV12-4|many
CASALTGGNQPQHF
TGTGCCAGCGCCCTGACAGGGGGTAATCAGCCCCAGCATTTT
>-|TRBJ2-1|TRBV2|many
CARGGDLKNEQFF
TGTGCCAGAGGAGGGGATCTGAAGAATGAGCAGTTCTTC
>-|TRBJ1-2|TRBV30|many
CAWSARTAMNYGYTF
TGTGCCTGGAGTGCCCGGACAGCAATGAACTATGGCTACACCTTC
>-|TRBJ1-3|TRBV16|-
CASSQSSSEGGSIYF
TGTGCCAGCAGCCAATCGAGTTCCGAGGGAGGCTCCATATATTTT
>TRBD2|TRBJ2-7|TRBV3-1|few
CASSQAGGRISDEQYF
TGTGCCAGCAGCCAAGCAGGCGGGAGAATCTCAGACGAGCAGTACTTC
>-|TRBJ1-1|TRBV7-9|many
CASSLGGVFYQF
TGTGCCAGCAGCTTAGGCGGGGTGTTCTACCAATTT
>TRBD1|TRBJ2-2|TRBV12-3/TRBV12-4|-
CAGSLLQGTTGELFF
TGTGCCGGCAGTTTATTACAGGGGACCACCGGGGAGCTGTTTTTT
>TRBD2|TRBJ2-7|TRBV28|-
CASRPTSGPEQYF
TGTGCCAGCAGGCCGACTAGCGGGCCGGAGCAGTACTTC